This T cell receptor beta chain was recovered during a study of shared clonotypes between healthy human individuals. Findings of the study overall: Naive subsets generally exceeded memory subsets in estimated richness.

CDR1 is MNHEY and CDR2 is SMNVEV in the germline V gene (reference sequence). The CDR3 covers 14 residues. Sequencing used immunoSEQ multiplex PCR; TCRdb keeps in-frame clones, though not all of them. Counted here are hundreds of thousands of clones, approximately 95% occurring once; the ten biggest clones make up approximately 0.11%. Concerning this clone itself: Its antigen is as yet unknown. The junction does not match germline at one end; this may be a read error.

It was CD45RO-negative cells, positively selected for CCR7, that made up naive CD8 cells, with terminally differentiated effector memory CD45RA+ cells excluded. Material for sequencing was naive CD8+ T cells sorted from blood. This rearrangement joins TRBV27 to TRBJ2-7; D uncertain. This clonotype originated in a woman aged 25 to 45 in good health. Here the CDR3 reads CASSLYPGPYEQYF. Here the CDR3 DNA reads TGTGCCAGCAGCTTATACCCGGGCCCCTACGAGCAGTACTTC.